These 16 T cell receptor beta chains originate from one sample sequenced in a study of radiation and T cells in renal cell carcinoma. TCRdb's copy holds only in-frame clones and misses some; the assay was immunoSEQ multiplex PCR. The profile covers about 9,200 clones, with under 60% appearing a single time and about a fifth taken by the ten largest. This sample's treatment: 15 Gy SBRT to primary tumor, nephrectomy 4 weeks later. This material consisted of tumor tissue, taken from a patient whose treatment included radiotherapy and nephrectomy. These receptors all stem from a man in his sixties with renal cell carcinoma.

V gene TRBV7-3 combines with J gene TRBJ2-6; D remains ambiguous. CDR3 length: 13 amino acids. Germline assignment: CDR1 SGHTA and CDR2 FQGTGA. Deletions cut 6 bases from V and 1 base from J, with 4 bases between. The CDR3 region has the DNA TGTGCCAGCAGAGGGTCTGGGGCCAACGTCCTGACTTTC. This codes for CASRGSGANVLTF.

Worth noting for this clone: Other nucleotide sequences in the sample specify the same CDR3. The rearrangement links TRBV4-3 to TRBJ1-2; D is unresolved. With 0 bases removed from V and 6 bases from J, the gap between germline ends came to 5 bases. Germline V gene data show CDR1 as LGHNA and CDR2 as YSLEER. The CDR3 has 12 amino acids. CDR3 residues: CASSQDRHGYTF. In DNA form, the CDR3 reads TGCGCCAGCAGCCAAGATCGACATGGCTACACCTTC.

J is TRBJ2-7 and V is TRBV19, with TRBD2 matching 8 bases. The CDR3 is made up of 14 amino acids. CDR1 is LNHDA and CDR2 is SQIVND in the germline V gene (reference sequence). V lost 2 bases, J lost 4 bases, and 4 bases stayed unmatched. CDR3 nucleotide sequence: TGTGCCAGTAGTATAAGCGGGAGTGGGTACGAGCAGTACTTC. It yields the protein CASSISGSGYEQYF.

Within the sample, this clone is medium-sized. This chain links TRBV4-2 with TRBJ2-7, with TRBD2 identical over 11 bases. Trimming cost V 1 base and J 1 base; bases outside gene matches: 0. The CDR3 has 15 residues. Germline V gives CDR1 LGHNA, CDR2 YNFKEQ. The CDR3 loop is CASSQGLAGSYEQYF. Here the CDR3 DNA reads TGTGCCAGCAGCCAAGGACTAGCGGGATCCTACGAGCAGTACTTC.

This chain connects TRBV27 to TRBJ2-7; no clear D gene. The CDR3 loop spans 15 amino acids. V gave up 2 bases and J gave up 0 bases, with 11 bases separating them. CDR1 MNHEY and CDR2 SMNVEV come from the germline V gene (reference sequence). In DNA, the CDR3 is TGTGCCAGCAGTTTAGTTCCGGGCCTCTCCTACGAGCAGTACTTC. This codes for CASSLVPGLSYEQYF.

V and J are TRBV6-5 and TRBJ2-7; possible D gene TRBD2, 6 bases. Trimming removed 2 bases from V and 4 bases from J, with 15 bases in between. This CDR3 is 15 amino acids long. CDR1 MNHEY and CDR2 SVGAGI come from the germline V gene. The CDR3 protein is CASSYDGGGGYEQYF. For the CDR3, the DNA is TGTGCCAGCAGTTACGATGGGGGAGGCGGGTACGAGCAGTACTTC.

This sequence joins TRBV27 and TRBJ2-5, with D possibly TRBD2 on 5 matching bases. The V and J ends lost 0 bases and 5 bases respectively, with 13 bases between them. This CDR3 has 15 residues. Germline V gene data show CDR1 as MNHEY and CDR2 as SMNVEV (reference sequence). The CDR3 is CASSLSGKRRETQYF. DNA of the CDR3: TGTGCCAGCAGTTTATCAGGGAAGAGGAGGGAGACCCAGTACTTC.

The rearrangement links TRBV4-1 to TRBJ2-2; D tentatively fits TRBD1 or TRBD2 (5 bases each). Germline CDR1 is MGHRA and CDR2 is YSYEKL. V was shortened by 0 bases and J by 4 bases, with 9 bases between the two germline ends. CDR3 length equals 15 residues. For the CDR3, the DNA is TGCGCCAGCAGCCAAGATGGGGGTAGCACCGGGGAGCTGTTTTTT. Residues: CASSQDGGSTGELFF.

In this sample, this clone turned up a few times. The chain uses TRBV27 and TRBJ2-7, with 8 bases fitting TRBD1. V dropped 5 bases and J dropped 2; count of bases not matched to a gene: 8. CDR3 length: 15 amino acids. Looked up from germline, CDR1 is MNHEY and CDR2 is SMNVEV (reference sequence). The CDR3 DNA sequence: TGTGCCAGCAGTCCTCTGGACAGGGCTGCCTACGAGCAGTACTTC. This sequence encodes CASSPLDRAAYEQYF.

The V and J genes are TRBV14 and TRBJ1-3; no firm D call. The ends were cut back, 2 bases at V and 2 bases at J, with 10 bases in the middle. CDR3 length: 15 residues. CDR1 is SGHDN, CDR2 FVKESK, per germline. CDR3 protein: CASSQFGRAGNTIYF. Written as DNA, the CDR3 is TGTGCCAGCAGCCAATTTGGGAGGGCTGGAAACACCATATATTTT.

By share, this clone counts as large. The rearrangement joins TRBV4-1 to TRBJ2-7; D gene uncertain. The CDR3 consists of 15 residues. In germline, CDR1 is MGHRA, CDR2 YSYEKL. The V gene lost 3 bases and the J gene lost 5 bases, with 17 bases spanning the gap. The CDR3 bases are TGCGCCAGCAGCCAGCGGATCACGGCTTGGGACGAGCAGTACTTC. As protein: CASSQRITAWDEQYF.

This clone occurred a few times. The gene calls are TRBV19 and TRBJ1-2; 9 nucleotides line up with TRBD1. The germline CDR1 and CDR2 sequences are LNHDA and SQIVND (reference sequence). The CDR3 totals 14 residues. The V gene end was trimmed by 6 bases and the J gene end by 5 bases; junction bases not matched to a gene: 7. CDR3 sequence reads: CASRFDRGAYGYTF. The CDR3 DNA is TGTGCCAGTAGATTCGACAGGGGGGCGTATGGCTACACCTTC.

This clone came up a few times. The chain carries TRBV7-2 and TRBJ2-7, with TRBD2 as a possible D gene (7 bases). The CDR3 consists of 14 residues. CDR1 is SGHTA and CDR2 is FQGNSA in the germline V gene. V lost 0 bases to trimming and J lost 7 bases, with 13 bases between them. In nucleotides, the CDR3 is TGTGCCAGCAGCTTAGCTAGAGGGGGGGTAGAGCAGTACTTC. It specifies CASSLARGGVEQYF.

This clone is medium-sized (0.01 to 0.1%) within its sample. The genes are TRBV10-3 and TRBJ1-1, with D hard to call. Trimming removed 2 bases from V and 4 bases from J, with 5 bases in between. Germline CDR1 and CDR2: ENHRY and SYGVKD. This CDR3 is built from 12 residues. CDR3 sequence reads: CAISEVSTEAFF. The CDR3 DNA reads TGTGCCATCAGTGAGGTGAGCACTGAAGCTTTCTTT.

The rearrangement links TRBV10-2 to TRBJ2-5; 8 positions match TRBD1. Per germline, CDR1 WSHSY and CDR2 SAAADI. After removal of 5 bases from V and 5 bases from J, the junction contained 7 bases not matched to a gene. The CDR3 spans 14 residues. CDR3 region: CASSRAGGRETQYF. The CDR3 bases are TGCGCCAGCAGTAGGGCAGGGGGCAGGGAGACCCAGTACTTC.

The CDR3 nucleotides read TGTGCCAGCAGCAGCGAGACTAACAGGGTGGGTGGCTACACCTTC. It is translated as CASSSETNRVGGYTF. This rearrangement joins TRBV7-9 to TRBJ1-2; tentative D call: TRBD1 (6 bases). Deletions cut 5 bases from V and 7 bases from J, with 20 bases between. Germline V gene sequence: CDR1 SEHNR, CDR2 FQNEAQ (reference sequence). The CDR3 consists of 15 residues.